A single sample gave rise to the 3 T cell receptor beta chains below, sequenced in a study of long-term antiretroviral therapy in people with HIV (dated by TCRdb to the early 2020s). The immunoSEQ hsTCRB v3.0 assay was used at survey level resolution for TRB variable region sequencing. TCRdb mirrors the immuneACCESS table, restricted to in-frame sequences. Some clones are absent from its copies; in checked studies, under half trace to an unresolved V gene, and the reason for the others is unknown. Recorded for this sample are some 21,000 clones; roughly 79% of them occurred a single time. 9.5% to 15% of the sample goes to the ten largest clones. This sample comprised unsorted PBMCs, obtained 0.1 years before starting antiretroviral therapy. These receptors were collected from a man in his forties with HIV.

The chain combines TRBV5-1 with TRBJ2-3; tentative D call: TRBD1 (5 bases). CDR1 SGHRS and CDR2 YFSETQ come from the germline V gene. With 1 base removed from V and 2 bases from J, the gap between germline ends came to 11 bases. This CDR3 spans 15 amino acids. The CDR3 DNA is TGCGCCAGCAGCTTGAGGGGCCCGTCCACAGATACGCAGTATTTT. Translating gives CASSLRGPSTDTQYF.

The genes are TRBV5-4 and TRBJ2-3, with D possibly TRBD2 on 5 matching bases. Trimming cost V 3 bases and J 0 bases, with 14 bases left between them. The CDR3 consists of 16 residues. Germline V gene data show CDR1 as SGHNT and CDR2 as YYREEE (reference sequence). In nucleotides, the CDR3 is TGTGCCAGCAGCTCCCCGACGAGCGGAAGCACAGATACGCAGTATTTT. Its translation is CASSSPTSGSTDTQYF.

CDR3: CSVPGQGVGYGYTF. As DNA, the CDR3 is TGCAGCGTTCCTGGCCAGGGGGTTGGATATGGCTACACCTTC. The chain recombines TRBV29-1 with TRBJ1-2, with 7 bases aligning to TRBD1. The length of the CDR3 is 14 residues. Trimming removed 5 bases from V and 5 bases from J; junction bases left unmatched: 11. In germline, CDR1 is SQVTM, CDR2 ANQGSEA.